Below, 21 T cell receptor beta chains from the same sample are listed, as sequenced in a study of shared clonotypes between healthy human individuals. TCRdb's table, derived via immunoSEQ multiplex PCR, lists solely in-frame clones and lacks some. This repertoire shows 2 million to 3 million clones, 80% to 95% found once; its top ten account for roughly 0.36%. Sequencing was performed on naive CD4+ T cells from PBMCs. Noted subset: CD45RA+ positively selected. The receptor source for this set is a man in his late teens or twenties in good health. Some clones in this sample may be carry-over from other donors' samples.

CDR3 DNA sequence: TGCAGCGTTGGCCACTCAAATGAAAAACTGTTTTTT. Encoded protein: CSVGHSNEKLFF. This chain links TRBV29-1 with TRBJ1-4, with unresolved D. Looked up from germline, CDR1 is SQVTM and CDR2 is ANQGSEA. The CDR3 spans 12 residues. V gave up 4 bases and J gave up 5 bases, with 8 bases separating them.

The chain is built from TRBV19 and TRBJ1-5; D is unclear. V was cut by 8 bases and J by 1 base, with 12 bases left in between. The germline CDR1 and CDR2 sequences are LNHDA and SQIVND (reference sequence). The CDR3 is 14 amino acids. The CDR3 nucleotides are TGTGCCAGTTCTCGTGAGAGGAGCAATCAGCCCCAGCATTTT. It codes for CASSRERSNQPQHF.

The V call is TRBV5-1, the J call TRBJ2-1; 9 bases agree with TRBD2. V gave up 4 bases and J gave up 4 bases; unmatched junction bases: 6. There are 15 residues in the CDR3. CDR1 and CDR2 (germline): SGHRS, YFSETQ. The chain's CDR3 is CASSPFLAGYNEQFF. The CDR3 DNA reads TGCGCCAGCAGCCCATTTCTAGCGGGGTACAATGAGCAGTTCTTC.

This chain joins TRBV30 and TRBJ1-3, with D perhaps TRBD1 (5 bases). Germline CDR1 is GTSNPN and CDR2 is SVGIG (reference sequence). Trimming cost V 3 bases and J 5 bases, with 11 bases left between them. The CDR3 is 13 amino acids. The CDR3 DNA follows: TGTGCCTGGAGGCGGGACGTCCGAAACACCATATATTTT. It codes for CAWRRDVRNTIYF.

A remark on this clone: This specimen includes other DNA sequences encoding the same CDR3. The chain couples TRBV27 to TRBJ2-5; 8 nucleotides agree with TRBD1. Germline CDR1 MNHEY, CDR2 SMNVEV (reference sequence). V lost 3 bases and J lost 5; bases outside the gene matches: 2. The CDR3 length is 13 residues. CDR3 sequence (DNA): TGTGCCAGCAGTTTCAGGGGGCGGGAGACCCAGTACTTC. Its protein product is CASSFRGRETQYF.

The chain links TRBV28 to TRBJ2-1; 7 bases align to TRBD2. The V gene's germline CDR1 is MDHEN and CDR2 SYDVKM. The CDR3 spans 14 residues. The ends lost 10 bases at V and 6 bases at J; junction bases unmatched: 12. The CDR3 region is CATNLEAGVNEQFF. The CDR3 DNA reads TGTGCCACCAACCTTGAGGCGGGAGTCAATGAGCAGTTCTTC.

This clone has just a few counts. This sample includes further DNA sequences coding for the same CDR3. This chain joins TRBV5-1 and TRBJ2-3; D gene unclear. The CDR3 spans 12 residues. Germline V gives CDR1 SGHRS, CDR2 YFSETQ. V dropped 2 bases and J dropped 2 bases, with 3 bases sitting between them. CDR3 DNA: TGCGCCAGCAGCTTCAACACAGATACGCAGTATTTT. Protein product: CASSFNTDTQYF.

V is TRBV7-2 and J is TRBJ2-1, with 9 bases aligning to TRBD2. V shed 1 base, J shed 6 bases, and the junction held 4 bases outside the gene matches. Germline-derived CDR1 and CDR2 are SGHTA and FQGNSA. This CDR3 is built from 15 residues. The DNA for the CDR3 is TGTGCCAGCAGCTTAGGCGGGAGGGAGGCCAATGAGCAGTTCTTC. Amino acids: CASSLGGREANEQFF.

The CDR3 DNA sequence: TGTGCCAGCGGGTACGGGGTTTTAGGGAACACTGAAGCTTTCTTT. It codes for CASGYGVLGNTEAFF. V usage is TRBV5-4 and J usage is TRBJ1-1, with unresolved D. The germline V gene encodes CDR1 SGHNT and CDR2 YYREEE (reference sequence). This CDR3 spans 15 amino acids. V gave up 7 bases and J gave up 1 base, with 17 bases separating them.

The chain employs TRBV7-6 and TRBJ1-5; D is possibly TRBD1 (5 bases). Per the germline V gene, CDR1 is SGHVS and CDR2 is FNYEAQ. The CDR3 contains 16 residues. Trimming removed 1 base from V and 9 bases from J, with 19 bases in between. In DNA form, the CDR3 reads TGTGCCAGCAGCTTAGAACCCCCCCCGGGGGTGGGGCCCCAGCATTTT. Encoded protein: CASSLEPPPGVGPQHF.

The CDR3 DNA follows: TGCGCCAGCCGGGAAGGGCAGGCTCTATATGGCTACACCTTC. Its protein product is CASREGQALYGYTF. This chain joins TRBV5-1 and TRBJ1-2; D is unclear. Germline CDR1 reads SGHRS; CDR2 reads YFSETQ. V lost 7 bases to trimming and J lost 5 bases, with 18 bases between them. CDR3 length: 14 amino acids. The full variable domain, its missing parts supplied by reference TRBV5-1 and TRBJ1-2, is KAGVTQTPRYLIKTRGQQVTLSCSPISGHRSVSWYQQTPGQGLQFLFEYFSETQRNKGNFPGRFSGRQFSNSRSEMNVSTLELGDSALYLCASREGQALYGYTFGSGTRLTVV.

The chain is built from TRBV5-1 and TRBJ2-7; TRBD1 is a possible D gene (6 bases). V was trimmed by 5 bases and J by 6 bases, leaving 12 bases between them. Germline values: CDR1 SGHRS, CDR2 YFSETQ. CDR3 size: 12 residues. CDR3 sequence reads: CASRGASLEQYF. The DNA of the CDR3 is TGCGCCAGCAGGGGGGCTAGCCTCGAGCAGTACTTC.

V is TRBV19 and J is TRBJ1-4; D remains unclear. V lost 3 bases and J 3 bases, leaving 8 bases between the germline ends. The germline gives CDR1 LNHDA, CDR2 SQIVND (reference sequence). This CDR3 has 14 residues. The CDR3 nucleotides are TGTGCCAGTAGTATGCCAGTCCCTAATGAAAAACTGTTTTTT. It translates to CASSMPVPNEKLFF.

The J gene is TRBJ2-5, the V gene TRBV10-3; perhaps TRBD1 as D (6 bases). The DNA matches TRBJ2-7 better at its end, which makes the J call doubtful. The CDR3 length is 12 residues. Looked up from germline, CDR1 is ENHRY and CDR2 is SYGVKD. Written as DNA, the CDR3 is TGTGCCATCAGCCCGGACAGCTACGAGCAGTACTTC. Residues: CAISPDSYEQYF.

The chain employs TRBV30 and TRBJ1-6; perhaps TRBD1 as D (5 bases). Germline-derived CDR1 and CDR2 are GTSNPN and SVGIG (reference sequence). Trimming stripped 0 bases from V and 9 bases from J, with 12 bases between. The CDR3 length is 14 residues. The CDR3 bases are TGTGCCTGGAGTGTGGCAGGGAGCGCTTCACCCCTCCACTTT. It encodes CAWSVAGSASPLHF. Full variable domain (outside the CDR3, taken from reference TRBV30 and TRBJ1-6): SQTIHQWPATLVQPVGSPLSLECTVEGTSNPNLYWYRQAAGRGLQLLFYSVGIGQISSEVPQNLSASRPQDRQFILSSKKLLLSDSGFYLCAWSVAGSASPLHFGNGTRLTVT.

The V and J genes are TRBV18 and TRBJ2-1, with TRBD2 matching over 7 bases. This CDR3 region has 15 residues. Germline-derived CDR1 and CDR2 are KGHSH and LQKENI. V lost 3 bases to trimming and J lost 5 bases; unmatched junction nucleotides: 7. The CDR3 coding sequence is TGTGCCAGCTCACCGGGAGGGAGCGGGAACAATGAGCAGTTCTTC. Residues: CASSPGGSGNNEQFF.

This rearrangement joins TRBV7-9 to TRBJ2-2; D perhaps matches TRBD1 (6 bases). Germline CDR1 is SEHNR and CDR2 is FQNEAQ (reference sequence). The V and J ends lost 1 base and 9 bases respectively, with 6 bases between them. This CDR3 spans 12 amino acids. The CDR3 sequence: CASSLGGRELFF. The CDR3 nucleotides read TGTGCCAGCAGCTTAGGGGGGCGGGAGCTGTTTTTT.

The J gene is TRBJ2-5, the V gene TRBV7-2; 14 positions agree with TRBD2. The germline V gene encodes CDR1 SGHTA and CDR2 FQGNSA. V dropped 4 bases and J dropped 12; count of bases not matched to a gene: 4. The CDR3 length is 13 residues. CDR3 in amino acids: CASSSQTSGREYF. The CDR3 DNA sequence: TGTGCCAGCAGCTCCCAGACTAGCGGGAGGGAGTACTTC.

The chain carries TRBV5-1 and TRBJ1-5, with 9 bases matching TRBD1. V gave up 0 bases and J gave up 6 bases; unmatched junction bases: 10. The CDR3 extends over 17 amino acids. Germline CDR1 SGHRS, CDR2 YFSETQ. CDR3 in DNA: TGCGCCAGCAGCTTGGGAGGCCTCACAGGGGGCGGTCAGCCCCAGCATTTT. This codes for CASSLGGLTGGGQPQHF.

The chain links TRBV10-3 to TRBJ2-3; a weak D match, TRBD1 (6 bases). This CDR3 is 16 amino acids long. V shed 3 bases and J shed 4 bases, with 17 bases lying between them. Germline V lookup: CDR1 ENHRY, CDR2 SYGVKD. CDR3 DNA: TGTGCCATCAGTGATTCCTCCAGGGGTTCTTCAGATACGCAGTATTTT. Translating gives CAISDSSRGSSDTQYF.

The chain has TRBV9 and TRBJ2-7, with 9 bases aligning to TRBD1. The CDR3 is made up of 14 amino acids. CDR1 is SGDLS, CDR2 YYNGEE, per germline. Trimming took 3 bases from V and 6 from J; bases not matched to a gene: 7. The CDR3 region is CASSATGGSVEQYF. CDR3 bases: TGTGCCAGCAGCGCTACAGGGGGCTCGGTCGAGCAGTACTTC.